The entry that follows covers one T cell receptor (beta chain) sequence. The sample comes from a study of technical replicates of blood from a handful of donors. Here immunoSEQ multiplex PCR was the method, and the copy in TCRdb shows in-frame clones only, minus some. The sample carries about 90,000 clones, approximately 94% recorded once. The sequenced sample was T cells isolated from PBMCs. This TCR was recovered from a human donor in good health.

This CDR3 is CASTPRGQKYNEQFF. In nucleotides, the CDR3 is TGTGCCAGCACCCCCAGAGGACAGAAGTACAATGAGCAGTTCTTC. The chain employs TRBV25-1 and TRBJ2-1; D possibly corresponds to TRBD1 (6 bases). Germline V lookup: CDR1 MGHDK, CDR2 SYGVNS. With 7 bases removed from V and 4 bases from J, the gap between germline ends came to 17 bases. This CDR3 is 15 amino acids long.